This TCR beta chain was observed in a study of cytomegalovirus exposure and HLA in healthy donors. As regards this clone: As yet, its antigen is unknown.

Whole-study results and caveats: In a later analysis, HLA-associated TCR beta chains were more clonally expanded than equally common others. Reportedly, fewer N-insertions than the approximately 680-donor mean appeared in an Asian-associated ancestry cluster in a later analysis.

Losses at the gene ends were 0 bases for V and 3 bases for J; bases not matched to a gene: 7. The CDR3 is 16 residues long. CDR1 is SEHNR and CDR2 is FQNEAQ in the germline V gene (reference sequence). PCR amplification relied on 60 Vbeta primers (plus 13 Jbeta primers). The data were produced by immunoSEQ multiplex PCR, yet TCRdb's version contains in-frame clones alone and is incomplete. The sample holds some 120,000 clones, over 80% seen once. This TCR derives from a man aged 18 to 35 in good health and CMV-seropositive. Sequencing was carried out using PBMCs. The chain couples TRBV7-9 to TRBJ1-1; 7 bases agree with TRBD1. CDR3 DNA sequence: TGTGCCAGCAGCTTAGCGCTTGTCAGGGGGGACACTGAAGCTTTCTTT. It translates to CASSLALVRGDTEAFF.